Listed below are T cell receptor beta chains from one sample, sequenced in a study of cytomegalovirus exposure and HLA in healthy donors. Method: immunoSEQ multiplex PCR; TCRdb's copy keeps in-frame clones and lacks some. Its table records approximately 120,000 clones. The specimen sequenced was PBMCs. The receptors derive from a man aged 30 to 45 in good health and CMV-seronegative. Both conserved end residues are part of each CDR3.

V	length	CDR3
TRBV10-2	13	CASTDRANQPQHF
TRBV5-6	16	CASSLSSTGYIDTQYF
TRBV27	14	CASSLGTDNQPQHF
TRBV5-1	16	CASSLFGSVSTDTQYF
TRBV7-9	13	CASSLGGPMEQYF
TRBV28	16	CASSPGTGILHQPQHF
TRBV11-2	12	CASSFHSYEQYF
TRBV1	17	CTSSQDREAGGPNEQFF
TRBV19	12	CASSSEAYEQYF
TRBV6-1	17	CASSEIVFAGENQPQHF
TRBV28	18	CASTPRRDRQISNQPQHF
TRBV5-4	15	CASSRTGGRADTQYF
TRBV5-6	15	CASSLRGTIVHEQYF
TRBV19	15	CASSAIDRGFRGYTF
TRBV7-2	15	CASSLAPSHQLKQYF
TRBV30	14	CAWSVVDNTDTQYF